This passage covers 19 T cell receptor beta chains from one sample sequenced in a study of blood T cell repertoires in COVID-19. Produced via immunoSEQ multiplex PCR; TCRdb's table is partial and in-frame only. The sample has 110,000 to 150,000 clones; about 80% are singletons. The sample comprised peripheral blood. These TCRs come from a woman over 75 with acute or convalescent COVID-19.

This chain joins TRBV5-1 and TRBJ1-2; weak D call: TRBD1 (6 bases). Germline-derived CDR1 and CDR2 are SGHRS and YFSETQ. The ends were cut back, 4 bases at V and 3 bases at J, with 13 bases in the middle. The CDR3 spans 14 residues. CDR3 in DNA: TGCGCCAGCAGCCGCGAGGGACAAGACTATGGCTACACCTTC. Translated: CASSREGQDYGYTF. The variable domain in full, with the rest retrieved from reference TRBV5-1 and TRBJ1-2, is KAGVTQTPRYLIKTRGQQVTLSCSPISGHRSVSWYQQTPGQGLQFLFEYFSETQRNKGNFPGRFSGRQFSNSRSEMNVSTLELGDSALYLCASSREGQDYGYTFGSGTRLTVV.

The chain uses TRBV7-8 and TRBJ2-5; the match to TRBD2 covers 9 bases. Germline assignment: CDR1 SGHVS and CDR2 FQNEAQ. Unmatched junction bases numbered 7, after V lost 4 bases and J lost 4 bases. This CDR3 is 15 amino acids long. The CDR3 coding sequence is TGTGCCAGCAGCTCTAGCGGGGATCTCCGAGAGACCCAGTACTTC. Translation: CASSSSGDLRETQYF.

This sequence joins TRBV19 and TRBJ2-5; 11 positions agree with TRBD2. This CDR3 has 15 amino acids. Trimming at V came to 7 bases and at J to 4 bases, leaving 8 bases not matched to a gene. CDR1 is LNHDA and CDR2 is SQIVND in the germline V gene (reference sequence). CDR3 region: CASTPGLAVGETQYF. In DNA form, the CDR3 reads TGTGCCAGTACCCCGGGACTAGCGGTTGGAGAGACCCAGTACTTC.

The chain recombines TRBV4-1 with TRBJ1-2; D is uncertain. The CDR3 runs to 17 residues. V lost 1 base to trimming and J lost 0 bases, with 15 bases between them. Germline CDR1 reads MGHRA; CDR2 reads YSYEKL. The CDR3 loop reads CASSQARPGSPNYGYTF. For the CDR3, the DNA is TGCGCCAGCAGCCAAGCGCGCCCAGGCTCTCCTAACTATGGCTACACCTTC.

The chain joins TRBV15 to TRBJ1-5; D not certain. The CDR3 contains 16 residues. Per germline, CDR1 LNHNV and CDR2 YYDKDF (reference sequence). V lost 0 bases and J lost 6, with 15 bases in between. In DNA form, the CDR3 reads TGTGCCACCAGCAGAGATCGGGGAGGTTTCCCTCAGCCCCAGCATTTT. Amino acids: CATSRDRGGFPQPQHF.

The CDR3 here is CSVVRWGSGNTIYF. CDR3 in DNA: TGCAGCGTTGTGAGGTGGGGCAGTGGAAACACCATATATTTT. The chain joins TRBV29-1 to TRBJ1-3, with D possibly TRBD1 on 5 matching bases. This CDR3 region has 14 residues. Trimming stripped 4 bases from V and 3 bases from J, with 13 bases between. Germline CDR1 SQVTM, CDR2 ANQGSEA.

The genes are TRBV25-1 and TRBJ2-7; 9 bases fit TRBD1. Trimming took 6 bases from V and 4 from J; bases not matched to a gene: 16. The CDR3 runs to 17 residues. Germline V gene lookup returns CDR1 MGHDK and CDR2 SYGVNS. The CDR3 region has the DNA TGTGCCAGCAGGGGAACAGGGGGCGGGCGGCTCTATTACGAGCAGTACTTC. It is translated as CASRGTGGGRLYYEQYF.

V usage is TRBV10-3 and J usage is TRBJ1-1; 8 bases align to TRBD1. V was clipped by 0 bases and J by 1 base; unmatched bases: 4. CDR3 length: 16 residues. The germline V gene has CDR1 ENHRY and CDR2 SYGVKD. The CDR3 sequence: CAISESFGQGNTEAFF. CDR3 nucleotides: TGTGCCATCAGTGAGTCGTTTGGACAGGGGAACACTGAAGCTTTCTTT.

This chain joins TRBV7-9 and TRBJ2-3; D uncertain. Trimming stripped 4 bases from V and 6 bases from J, with 14 bases between. The germline CDR1 and CDR2 sequences are SEHNR and FQNEAQ (reference sequence). The CDR3 is 14 residues long. The CDR3, as DNA: TGTGCCAGCAGCTCCTTGACAATCTCGGATACGCAGTATTTT. It encodes CASSSLTISDTQYF.

This clone was seen only once. The rearrangement links TRBV4-1 to TRBJ1-1; unclear D gene. Trimming stripped 1 base from V and 9 bases from J, with 18 bases between. The CDR3 totals 15 residues. The germline CDR1 and CDR2 sequences are MGHRA and YSYEKL. CDR3 in DNA: TGCGCCAGCAGCCAAGTGAGGCATTTACGGGAGAAAGCTTTCTTT. Amino acids: CASSQVRHLREKAFF.

The chain is built from TRBV20-1 and TRBJ2-3, with 9 positions matching TRBD2. This CDR3 region has 14 residues. CDR1 DFQATT and CDR2 SNEGSKA come from the germline V gene (reference sequence). The junction had 6 bases not matched to a gene; V was cut back by 3 bases and J by 5 bases. The CDR3 nucleotides read TGCAGTGCTAGTTGGCGGGGGGGCCGAGATACGCAGTATTTT. Translation: CSASWRGGRDTQYF.

This clone was seen just once. CDR3 sequence reads: CASGLWVGGDTQYF. CDR3 coding DNA: TGTGCTAGTGGTTTGTGGGTGGGGGGGGATACGCAGTATTTT. The chain has TRBV12-5 and TRBJ2-3; the match to TRBD2 covers 7 bases. The J segment lost 6 bases and the V segment lost 2 bases, leaving 5 bases of the junction unmatched. CDR1 LGHNT and CDR2 FRNRAP come from the germline V gene. CDR3 length equals 14 residues.

This chain links TRBV2 with TRBJ1-5; D not certain. This CDR3 spans 13 amino acids. Trimming shortened V by 3 bases and J by 5 bases, and 8 bases separated the two germline ends. Per the germline V gene, CDR1 is SNHLY and CDR2 is FYNNEI. The CDR3 nucleotides read TGTGCCAGCAGTGATGAGGTTGATCAGCCCCAGCATTTT. It encodes CASSDEVDQPQHF.

The J gene is TRBJ2-1, the V gene TRBV18; weak D call: TRBD1 (5 bases). This CDR3 contains 13 residues. Germline CDR1 and CDR2: KGHSH and LQKENI. Trimming cost V 4 bases and J 4 bases, with 8 bases left between them. In nucleotides, the CDR3 is TGTGCCAGCTCACGACAGACTTACAATGAGCAGTTCTTC. Its protein product is CASSRQTYNEQFF.

This chain connects TRBV9 to TRBJ1-2; D ambiguous. Germline values: CDR1 SGDLS, CDR2 YYNGEE. Between the trimmed V and J ends, which lost 0 bases and 4 bases, there was a span of 4 bases. The CDR3 has 12 residues. The CDR3 coding sequence is TGTGCCAGCAGCGTAGACAGCTATGGCTACACCTTC. Translated, it gives CASSVDSYGYTF. Filled out from reference TRBV9 and TRBJ1-2, the complete variable domain reads DSGVTQTPKHLITATGQRVTLRCSPRSGDLSVYWYQQSLDQGLQFLIQYYNGEERAKGNILERFSAQQFPDLHSELNLSSLELGDSALYFCASSVDSYGYTFGSGTRLTVV.

The chain carries TRBV5-4 and TRBJ2-2; possibly TRBD1 for D (6 bases). Trimming removed 4 bases from V and 1 base from J, with 14 bases in between. The CDR3 length is 16 residues. Germline values: CDR1 SGHNT, CDR2 YYREEE (reference sequence). The CDR3 DNA sequence: TGTGCCAGCAGCCCGGGGCAGGGGCGGAACACCGGGGAGCTGTTTTTT. This sequence encodes CASSPGQGRNTGELFF.

This clone appeared a few times. CDR3 sequence reads: CASRLQGTYGYTF. The CDR3 nucleotides are TGTGCCAGCAGGTTACAGGGAACCTATGGCTACACCTTC. This sequence joins TRBV27 and TRBJ1-2; D is possibly TRBD1 (6 bases). Germline V gives CDR1 MNHEY, CDR2 SMNVEV (reference sequence). V was pared by 6 bases and J by 4 bases, with 12 bases between. CDR3 size: 13 residues.

The DNA of the CDR3 is TGTGCCAGCAGCTTGAGCTCGGCGGGGTTGAACACTGAAGCTTTCTTT. This codes for CASSLSSAGLNTEAFF. The rearrangement joins TRBV5-6 to TRBJ1-1, with D unclear. The CDR3 sequence is 16 residues long. Germline V gene data show CDR1 as SGHDT and CDR2 as YYEEEE. V gave up 1 base and J gave up 0 bases, with 13 bases separating them.

The CDR3 coding sequence is TGCGCCAGCAGTAATACCGGGACAGGCTCCTACGAGCAGTACTTC. Translating gives CASSNTGTGSYEQYF. The rearrangement links TRBV10-1 to TRBJ2-7, with TRBD1 identical over 8 bases. This CDR3 region has 15 residues. Germline-derived CDR1 and CDR2 are WNHNN and SYGVQD (reference sequence). V trimming: 5 bases; J trimming: 0 bases; junction bases outside the gene matches: 6.